The clone carrying this T cell receptor beta chain was observed a few times. What it recognizes is unknown. V lost 3 bases to trimming and J lost 1 base, with 7 bases between them. The CDR3 has 14 residues. This specimen comes from a study of molecular identifiers for immune sequencing clone quantification. Study-wide results and caveats: Jurkat TCR RNA spiked in from one cell could reportedly be detected among about 1.1 million naive cells. Highly expanded clone sizes could be underestimated by identical TCR molecules sharing a barcode.

TCRdb itself ran the PCR reads through MiXCR, one entry per CDR3 protein. The table has roughly 9,700 distinct CDR3 sequences, 18% seen once. Sorting selected naive CD8 T cells with a CD8+CD4-CCR7+CD45RA+ phenotype. The sample taken for sequencing was naive CD8+ T cells from blood, with Jurkat cell RNA spiked in. Indicated subset: FACS-sorted CD8+CD4-CCR7+CD45RA+ naive T cells. The chain employs TRBV12-3 or TRBV12-4 and TRBJ2-1; no reliable D call. This receptor was identified in a human donor in good health. Some libraries in this study had Jurkat cell RNA spiked in. CDR3 in amino acids: CASSFSGSYNEQFF. CDR3 in DNA: TGTGCCAGCAGTTTTAGTGGTTCCTACAATGAGCAGTTCTTC.